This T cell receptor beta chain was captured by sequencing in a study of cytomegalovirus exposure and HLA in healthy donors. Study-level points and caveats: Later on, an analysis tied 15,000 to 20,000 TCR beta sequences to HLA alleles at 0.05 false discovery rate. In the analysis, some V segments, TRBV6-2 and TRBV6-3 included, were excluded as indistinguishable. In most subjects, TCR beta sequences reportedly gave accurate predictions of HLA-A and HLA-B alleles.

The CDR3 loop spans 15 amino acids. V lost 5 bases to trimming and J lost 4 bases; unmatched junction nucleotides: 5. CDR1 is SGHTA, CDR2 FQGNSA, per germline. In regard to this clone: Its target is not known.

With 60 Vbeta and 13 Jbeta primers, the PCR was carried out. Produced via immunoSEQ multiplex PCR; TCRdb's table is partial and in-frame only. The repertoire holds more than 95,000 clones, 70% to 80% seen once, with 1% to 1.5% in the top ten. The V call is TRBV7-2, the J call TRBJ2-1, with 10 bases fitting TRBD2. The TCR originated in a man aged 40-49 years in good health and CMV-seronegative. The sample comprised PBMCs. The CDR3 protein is CASSAQLAGYNEQFF. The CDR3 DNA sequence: TGTGCCAGCAGCGCCCAACTAGCGGGGTACAATGAGCAGTTCTTC.